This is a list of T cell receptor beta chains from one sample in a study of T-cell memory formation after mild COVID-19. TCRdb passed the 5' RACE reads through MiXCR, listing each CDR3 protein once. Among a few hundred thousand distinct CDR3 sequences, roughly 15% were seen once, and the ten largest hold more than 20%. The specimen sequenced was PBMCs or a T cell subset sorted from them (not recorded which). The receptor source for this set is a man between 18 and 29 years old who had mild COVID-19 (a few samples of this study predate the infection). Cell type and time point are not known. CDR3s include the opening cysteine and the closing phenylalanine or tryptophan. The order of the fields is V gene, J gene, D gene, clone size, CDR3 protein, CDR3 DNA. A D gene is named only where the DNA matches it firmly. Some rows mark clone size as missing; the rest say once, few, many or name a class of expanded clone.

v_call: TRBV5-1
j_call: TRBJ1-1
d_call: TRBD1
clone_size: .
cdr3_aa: CASSLATGGRGEAFF
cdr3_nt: TGCGCCAGCAGCTTGGCCACAGGGGGCCGAGGTGAAGCTTTCTTT

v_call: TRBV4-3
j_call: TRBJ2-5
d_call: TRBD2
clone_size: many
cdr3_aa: CASSPSLATETQYF
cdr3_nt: TGCGCCAGCAGCCCGTCACTAGCGACCGAGACCCAGTACTTC

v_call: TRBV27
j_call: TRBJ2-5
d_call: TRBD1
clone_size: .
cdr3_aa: CASSPDRVLETQYF
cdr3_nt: TGTGCCAGCAGTCCGGACAGGGTTTTGGAGACCCAGTACTTC

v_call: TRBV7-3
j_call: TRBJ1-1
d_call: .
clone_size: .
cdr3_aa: CASSPEVGYEAFF
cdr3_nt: TGTGCCAGCAGCCCCGAAGTCGGCTACGAAGCTTTCTTT

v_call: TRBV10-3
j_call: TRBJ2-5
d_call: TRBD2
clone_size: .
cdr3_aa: CAVSPSGGNQETQYF
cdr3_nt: TGTGCCGTATCCCCTAGCGGGGGGAATCAAGAGACCCAGTACTTC

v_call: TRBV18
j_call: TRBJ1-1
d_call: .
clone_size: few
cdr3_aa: CASSPPMNTEAFF
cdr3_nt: TGTGCCAGCTCACCCCCCATGAACACTGAAGCTTTCTTT

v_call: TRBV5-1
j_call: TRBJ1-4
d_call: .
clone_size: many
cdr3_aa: CASSLGDTHSGEKLFF
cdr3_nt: TGCGCCAGCAGCCTGGGAGACACCCATTCCGGCGAAAAACTGTTTTTT

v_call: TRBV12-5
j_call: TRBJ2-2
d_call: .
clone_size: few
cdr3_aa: CASGLGSLRGELFF
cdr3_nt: TGTGCTAGTGGTTTGGGCTCTCTACGCGGGGAGCTGTTTTTT

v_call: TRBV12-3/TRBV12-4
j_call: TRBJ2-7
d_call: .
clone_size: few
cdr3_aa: CASSTTVSYEQYF
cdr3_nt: TGTGCCAGCAGTACGACAGTGTCCTACGAGCAGTACTTC

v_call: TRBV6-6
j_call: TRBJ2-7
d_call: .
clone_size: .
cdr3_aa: CASSILGGADSSYEQYF
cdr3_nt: TGTGCCAGCAGTATACTTGGGGGGGCGGACAGCAGCTACGAGCAGTACTTC

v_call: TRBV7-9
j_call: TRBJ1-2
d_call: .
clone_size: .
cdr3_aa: CASSLDQGNYGYTF
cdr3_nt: TGTGCCAGCAGCTTAGACCAGGGAAACTATGGCTACACCTTC

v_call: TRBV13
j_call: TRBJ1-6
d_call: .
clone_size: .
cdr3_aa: CASSLGGWNSPLHF
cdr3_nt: TGTGCCAGCAGCTTAGGGGGGTGGAATTCACCCCTCCACTTT

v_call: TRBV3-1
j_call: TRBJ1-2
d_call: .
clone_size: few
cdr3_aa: CASSHTRGHGYTF
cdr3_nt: TGTGCCAGCAGCCACACCAGGGGCCACGGCTACACCTTC

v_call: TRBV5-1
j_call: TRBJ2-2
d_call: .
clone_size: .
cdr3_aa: CASSLGDFYTGELFF
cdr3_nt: TGCGCCAGCAGCTTAGGGGACTTCTACACCGGGGAGCTGTTTTTT